This T cell receptor beta chain emerged from a study of cytomegalovirus exposure and HLA in healthy donors. The study, taken as a whole, reports: Analysis performed later showed TCR beta chains linked to HLA being more clonally expanded than equally common others. In a later analysis, TCR beta V- and J-gene trimming was associated with a missense DCLRE1C variant. The study flagged 150 to 200 TCR beta chains as cytomegalovirus-associated.

13 Jbeta primers and 60 Vbeta primers were used for the PCR. Assay used: immunoSEQ multiplex PCR; TCRdb lists only in-frame clones, some missing. Counted here are 170,000 or so clones, over 65% occurring once; the ten biggest clones make up around 1.5%. Trimming removed 1 base at V and 0 bases at J, with 12 bases between. The germline V gene encodes CDR1 MGHRA and CDR2 YSYEKL. The CDR3 runs to 16 residues. Note on this clone: The antigen is unknown.

The sequence derives from a woman under 40 in good health and CMV-seropositive. The source material was PBMCs. The rearrangement links TRBV4-1 to TRBJ1-2; D gene unclear. CDR3 in DNA: TGCGCCAGCAGCCAAGTAGCGAGCTCCTCTAACTATGGCTACACCTTC. As protein: CASSQVASSSNYGYTF.